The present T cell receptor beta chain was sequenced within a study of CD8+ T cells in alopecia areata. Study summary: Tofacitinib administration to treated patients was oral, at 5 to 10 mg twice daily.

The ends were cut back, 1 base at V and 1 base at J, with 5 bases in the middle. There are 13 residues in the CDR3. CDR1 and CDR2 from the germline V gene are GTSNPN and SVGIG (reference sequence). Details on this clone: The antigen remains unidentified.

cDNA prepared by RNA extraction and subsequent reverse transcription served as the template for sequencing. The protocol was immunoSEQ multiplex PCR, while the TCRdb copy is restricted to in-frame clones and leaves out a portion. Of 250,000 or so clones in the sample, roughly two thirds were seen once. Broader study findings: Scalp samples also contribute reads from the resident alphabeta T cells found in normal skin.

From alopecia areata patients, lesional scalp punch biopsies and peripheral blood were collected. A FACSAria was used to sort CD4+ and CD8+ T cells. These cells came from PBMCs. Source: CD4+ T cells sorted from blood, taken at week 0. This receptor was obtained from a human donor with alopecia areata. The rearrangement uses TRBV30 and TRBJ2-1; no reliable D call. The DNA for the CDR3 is TGTGCCTGGAGTGGGCATTCCTACAATGAGCAGTTCTTC. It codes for CAWSGHSYNEQFF.